What follows are 8 T cell receptor beta chains derived from one specimen sequenced in a study of T cells after yellow fever vaccination. TCRdb reprocessed the 5' RACE reads with MiXCR, giving one entry per CDR3 protein. The table has a few hundred thousand distinct CDR3 sequences, 17% seen once. The starting material was PBMCs, obtained about 5 days after the first yellow fever vaccination. The receptors derive from a man aged 18 to 29 who received the YFV17D yellow fever vaccine.

This clonotype was seen a handful of times. The V and J genes are TRBV6-5 and TRBJ1-1; tentative D call: TRBD1 (5 bases). Trimming took off 3 bases at V and 7 bases at J, with 12 bases between the two ends. CDR1 and CDR2 (germline): MNHEY, SVGAGI. There are 13 residues in the CDR3. The CDR3 coding sequence is TGTGCCAGCAGTTATGAGGGGCCGAATGAAGCTTTCTTT. Translation gives CASSYEGPNEAFF.

The genes are TRBV28 and TRBJ2-5; tentatively, D is TRBD1 (6 bases). This CDR3 is built from 15 residues. Germline lookup yields CDR1 MDHEN and CDR2 SYDVKM. Deletions cut 5 bases from V and 5 bases from J, with 18 bases between. The CDR3 region has the DNA TGTGCCAGCAGTCCAAGGGGGATCAGGGCGGAGACCCAGTACTTC. Protein sequence: CASSPRGIRAETQYF. Full variable domain (missing parts from reference TRBV28 and TRBJ2-5): DVKVTQSSRYLVKRTGEKVFLECVQDMDHENMFWYRQDPGLGLRLIYFSYDVKMKEKGDIPEGYSVSREKKERFSLILESASTNQTSMYLCASSPRGIRAETQYFGPGTRLLVL.

The chain recombines TRBV19 with TRBJ2-5; possible D gene TRBD2, 5 bases. From germline, CDR1 is LNHDA and CDR2 SQIVND (reference sequence). Trimming removed 4 bases from V and 9 bases from J, with 27 bases in between. This CDR3 region has 17 residues. CDR3 amino acids: CASSTLIASGLRWAQYF. CDR3 DNA sequence: TGTGCCAGTAGTACCTTAATAGCGAGCGGTCTCCGTTGGGCCCAGTACTTC.

This clonotype was observed a handful of times. V gene TRBV7-9 combines with J gene TRBJ2-1; 7 bases match TRBD2. This CDR3 is built from 16 residues. Trimming at V came to 2 bases and at J to 5 bases, leaving 9 bases not matched to a gene. CDR1 and CDR2 (germline): SEHNR, FQNEAQ (reference sequence). CDR3 coding DNA: TGTGCCAGCAGCTTACTTTTTGGGACTACAAACAATGAGCAGTTCTTC. Translating gives CASSLLFGTTNNEQFF.

This CDR3 reads CSAKEPDTNTEAFF. The CDR3, as DNA: TGCAGTGCCAAGGAACCCGACACGAACACTGAAGCTTTCTTT. This rearrangement joins TRBV20-1 to TRBJ1-1; D is undetermined. Trimming shortened V by 6 bases and J by 1 base, and 15 bases separated the two germline ends. Germline CDR1 and CDR2: DFQATT and SNEGSKA (reference sequence). The CDR3 runs to 14 residues.

This clonotype turned up a few times. The chain links TRBV6-6 to TRBJ2-1, with D uncertain. The CDR3 spans 12 residues. V was clipped by 6 bases and J by 8 bases, with 11 bases between them. Per germline, CDR1 MNHNY and CDR2 SVGAGI (reference sequence). CDR3 sequence reads: CASSPVRYEQFF. In DNA, the CDR3 is TGTGCCAGCAGCCCCGTACGCTATGAGCAGTTCTTC.

This rearrangement joins TRBV10-3 to TRBJ1-1; D remains ambiguous. The CDR3 consists of 13 residues. The V end was cut by 2 bases, the J end by 5 bases, with 9 bases between. Germline V gives CDR1 ENHRY, CDR2 SYGVKD. CDR3 sequence: CAISESRVTEAFF. The CDR3 DNA reads TGTGCCATCAGTGAGAGTAGGGTAACTGAAGCTTTCTTT.

Only a few counts were recorded for this clonotype. J is TRBJ1-1 and V is TRBV24-1, with a tentative D call TRBD1 (5 bases). Germline V lookup: CDR1 KGHDR, CDR2 SFDVKD. Trimming took off 3 bases at V and 7 bases at J, with 8 bases between the two ends. The length of the CDR3 is 12 residues. This CDR3 reads CATSDRGDEAFF. The CDR3 coding sequence is TGTGCCACCAGTGATCGGGGGGATGAAGCTTTCTTT.